The 32 T cell receptor beta chains in this list originate from one sample, sequenced in a study of blood T cell repertoires in COVID-19 (dated by TCRdb to about 2020). Libraries were built with the immunoSEQ multiplex PCR assay. TCRdb carries this immuneACCESS record with in-frame sequences only. Its versions omit some clonotypes, under half of them owing to an unresolved V gene in the studies checked, with the rest unexplained. Within this sample are 150,000 to 170,000 clones, with roughly 83% of them counted one time only. In total, the top ten clones hold around an eighth of the sample. The material sequenced was peripheral blood. These receptors were collected from a woman aged 60-75 years with COVID-19, enrolled during active disease.

This chain joins TRBV2 and TRBJ1-1; D perhaps matches TRBD1 (5 bases). Germline V CDR1 and CDR2: SNHLY, FYNNEI. The CDR3 is 13 residues long. V was trimmed by 11 bases and J by 1 base, leaving 14 bases between them. The DNA of the CDR3 is TGTGCCTTCGGGGGGGACTCGAACACTGAAGCTTTCTTT. Translated, it gives CAFGGDSNTEAFF.

The chain combines TRBV6-5 with TRBJ1-1; 9 bases fit TRBD1. The CDR3 is 15 residues long. The junction had 8 bases not matched to a gene; V was cut back by 8 bases and J by 1 base. Germline V lookup: CDR1 MNHEY, CDR2 SVGAGI. In DNA, the CDR3 is TGTGCCAGCGCAACAGGGGGCTCTGGGAACACTGAAGCTTTCTTT. It specifies CASATGGSGNTEAFF.

The chain carries TRBV29-1 and TRBJ1-1; TRBD1 aligns across 9 bases. Trimming at V came to 4 bases and at J to 0 bases, leaving 12 bases not matched to a gene. The CDR3 has 17 amino acids. The germline CDR1 and CDR2 sequences are SQVTM and ANQGSEA. The CDR3 here is CSVAKTGGGIMNTEAFF. CDR3 bases: TGCAGCGTTGCTAAGACAGGGGGAGGTATCATGAACACTGAAGCTTTCTTT.

The V and J genes are TRBV18 and TRBJ1-4; TRBD1 agrees at 8 bases. The CDR3 covers 14 residues. Germline-derived CDR1 and CDR2 are KGHSH and LQKENI. Losses at the gene ends were 6 bases for V and 5 bases for J; bases not matched to a gene: 5. In DNA, the CDR3 is TGTGCCAGCTCCCGGGACAGGAAGAATGAAAAACTGTTTTTT. It is translated as CASSRDRKNEKLFF.

The count of this clone is one. The same CDR3 arises from other DNA sequences in this sample as well. This chain uses TRBV7-3 with TRBJ1-1, with TRBD1 matching over 8 bases. This CDR3 region has 14 residues. The germline CDR1 and CDR2 sequences are SGHTA and FQGTGA. V trimming: 4 bases; J trimming: 1 base; junction bases outside the gene matches: 2. The CDR3 loop is CASSSGQGNTEAFF. The DNA for the CDR3 is TGTGCCAGCAGCTCCGGACAGGGGAACACTGAAGCTTTCTTT.

This clone appeared a single time. The rearrangement links TRBV11-2 to TRBJ2-1; weak D call: TRBD1 (5 bases). Germline V lookup: CDR1 SGHAT, CDR2 FQNNGV. The V end was cut by 4 bases, the J end by 4 bases, with 17 bases between. The CDR3 runs 16 residues. The CDR3 here is CASSSYRFSSYNEQFF. The CDR3 nucleotides read TGTGCCAGCAGCTCCTACAGGTTTAGCTCTTACAATGAGCAGTTCTTC.

This clone was seen only a few times. V usage is TRBV13 and J usage is TRBJ2-7; 11 bases agree with TRBD1. J gave up 5 bases and V 5 bases, and 8 bases lay outside the gene matches. Per germline, CDR1 PRHDT and CDR2 FYEKMQ (reference sequence). There are 15 residues in the CDR3. The CDR3 loop is CASSPRGQGAHEQYF. The CDR3 DNA sequence: TGTGCCAGCAGCCCCCGCGGACAGGGGGCCCACGAGCAGTACTTC.

The chain employs TRBV19 and TRBJ1-2, with D unresolved. CDR1 is LNHDA, CDR2 SQIVND, per germline (reference sequence). CDR3 length: 16 amino acids. V was clipped by 2 bases and J by 6 bases, with 19 bases between them. This CDR3 is CASSITPRGRKDGYTF. CDR3 coding DNA: TGTGCCAGTAGTATAACCCCCCGCGGGCGCAAGGATGGCTACACCTTC. Full variable domain (missing parts from reference TRBV19 and TRBJ1-2): DGGITQSPKYLFRKEGQNVTLSCEQNLNHDAMYWYRQDPGQGLRLIYYSQIVNDFQKGDIAEGYSVSREKKESFPLTVTSAQKNPTAFYLCASSITPRGRKDGYTFGSGTRLTVV.

This chain links TRBV9 with TRBJ2-2; TRBD2 matches at 9 bases. Germline CDR1 reads SGDLS; CDR2 reads YYNGEE. This CDR3 region has 16 residues. V trimming: 0 bases; J trimming: 6 bases; junction bases outside the gene matches: 6. CDR3 nucleotides: TGTGCCAGCAGCGTAGTTAGCGGGAGTTTATCCGGGGAGCTGTTTTTT. Translated: CASSVVSGSLSGELFF.

CDR3 residues: CASSLGSNTEAFF. The CDR3 DNA follows: TGCGCCAGCAGCTTGGGGAGTAATACAGAAGCTTTCTTT. V is TRBV5-1 and J is TRBJ1-1, with D unclear. Germline lookup yields CDR1 SGHRS and CDR2 YFSETQ. This CDR3 spans 13 amino acids. The V and J ends lost 0 bases and 8 bases respectively, with 11 bases between them.

The genes are TRBV5-1 and TRBJ2-5; 9 nucleotides match TRBD1. The CDR3 is 16 residues long. Germline assignment: CDR1 SGHRS and CDR2 YFSETQ. J gave up 5 bases and V 6 bases, and 14 bases lay outside the gene matches. CDR3 region: CASTPLRDRVGETQYF. CDR3 coding DNA: TGCGCCAGCACCCCCCTCCGGGACAGGGTGGGGGAGACCCAGTACTTC.

This rearrangement joins TRBV6-2 or TRBV6-3 to TRBJ1-5; maybe TRBD1 (6 bases). This CDR3 spans 16 amino acids. Trimming shortened V by 5 bases and J by 0 bases, and 14 bases separated the two germline ends. Germline loops: CDR1 MNHEY, CDR2 SVGEGT. The DNA of the CDR3 is TGTGCCAGCAGTGGAGTTGGGGGGGCTAGCAATCAGCCCCAGCATTTT. It is translated as CASSGVGGASNQPQHF.

The chain links TRBV6-6 to TRBJ1-5; TRBD1 is a possible D gene (6 bases). Per germline, CDR1 MNHNY and CDR2 SVGAGI (reference sequence). Trimming took off 6 bases at V and 6 bases at J, with 18 bases between the two ends. CDR3 size: 15 residues. In nucleotides, the CDR3 is TGTGCCAGCAGACCCGCCGGGGGGCAGGTTCAGCCCCAGCATTTT. This codes for CASRPAGGQVQPQHF.

V gene TRBV28 combines with J gene TRBJ1-3; perhaps TRBD1 as D (6 bases). CDR1 MDHEN and CDR2 SYDVKM come from the germline V gene. V was cut by 6 bases and J by 3 bases, with 18 bases left in between. The CDR3 loop spans 16 amino acids. The CDR3 loop reads CASSSQQGKIGNTIYF. The CDR3, as DNA: TGTGCCAGCAGCTCCCAACAGGGAAAAATTGGAAACACCATATATTTT.

This clone was counted once. This chain uses TRBV19 with TRBJ2-5, with 12 bases aligning to TRBD2. J was trimmed by 5 bases and V by 3 bases; bases with no gene match: 1. CDR1 and CDR2 (germline): LNHDA, SQIVND (reference sequence). The CDR3 has 14 residues. The CDR3 nucleotides read TGTGCCAGTAGTATCCTAGCGGGGGGGGAGACCCAGTACTTC. It specifies CASSILAGGETQYF.

The chain combines TRBV19 with TRBJ1-5, with TRBD1 identical over 8 bases. After removal of 3 bases from V and 1 base from J, the junction contained 5 bases not matched to a gene. Germline CDR1 is LNHDA and CDR2 is SQIVND (reference sequence). The CDR3 runs 16 residues. This CDR3 reads CASSIVWTGSNQPQHF. As DNA, the CDR3 is TGTGCCAGTAGTATTGTCTGGACAGGGAGCAATCAGCCCCAGCATTTT.

The chain recombines TRBV6-2 or TRBV6-3 with TRBJ2-7; D unresolved. There are 12 residues in the CDR3. From germline, CDR1 is MNHEY and CDR2 SVGEGT. Trimming stripped 2 bases from V and 7 bases from J, with 9 bases between. The CDR3, as DNA: TGTGCCAGCAGTTACCCGAGACTGGAGCAGTACGTC. This gives the protein CASSYPRLEQYV.

V usage is TRBV25-1 and J usage is TRBJ1-4, with TRBD1 as a possible D gene (5 bases). Trimming took 4 bases from V and 12 from J, leaving 6 bases between them. This CDR3 region has 10 residues. Germline CDR1 reads MGHDK; CDR2 reads SYGVNS. The CDR3 region is CASSGGELFF. CDR3 in DNA: TGTGCCAGCAGTGGGGGGGAACTGTTTTTT.

This clone was observed a few times. The V gene is TRBV5-1, the J gene TRBJ1-1; D is undetermined. Germline lookup yields CDR1 SGHRS and CDR2 YFSETQ. Trimming took off 3 bases at V and 2 bases at J, with 8 bases between the two ends. The CDR3 consists of 13 residues. The CDR3 DNA follows: TGCGCCAGCAGCTACCGGTTTAACACTGAAGCTTTCTTT. Translating gives CASSYRFNTEAFF. The variable domain in full, with the rest retrieved from reference TRBV5-1 and TRBJ1-1, is KAGVTQTPRYLIKTRGQQVTLSCSPISGHRSVSWYQQTPGQGLQFLFEYFSETQRNKGNFPGRFSGRQFSNSRSEMNVSTLELGDSALYLCASSYRFNTEAFFGQGTRLTVV.

The V and J genes are TRBV19 and TRBJ1-5; tentatively, D is TRBD1 (5 bases). The CDR3 loop spans 17 amino acids. Germline V gene sequence: CDR1 LNHDA, CDR2 SQIVND (reference sequence). The germline V and J ends were trimmed by 0 bases and 0 bases, with 12 bases remaining between them. CDR3 bases: TGTGCCAGTAGTATAGATCGCGGCGGGGGTAGCAATCAGCCCCAGCATTTT. This encodes CASSIDRGGGSNQPQHF.

This rearrangement joins TRBV29-1 to TRBJ2-1; TRBD2 aligns across 10 bases. The CDR3 runs 16 residues. With 6 bases clipped from V and 7 bases from J, the junction kept 15 bases outside the gene matches. The germline gives CDR1 SQVTM, CDR2 ANQGSEA. The CDR3 DNA reads as TGCAGCGTGACCTCCTGGGCTAGCGGGAGAGGGAATGAGCAGTTCTTC. It encodes CSVTSWASGRGNEQFF.

The chain has TRBV4-1 and TRBJ1-1; TRBD1 is a possible D gene (6 bases). Germline V lookup: CDR1 MGHRA, CDR2 YSYEKL. Trimming took 1 base from V and 0 from J, leaving 21 bases between them. This CDR3 is 19 amino acids long. CDR3 residues: CASSQGEIGGAKLNTEAFF. The DNA of the CDR3 is TGCGCCAGCAGCCAAGGGGAAATTGGGGGGGCGAAGCTGAACACTGAAGCTTTCTTT.

This clone was seen a handful of times. This sequence joins TRBV27 and TRBJ2-1; 13 positions match TRBD2. CDR1 is MNHEY, CDR2 SMNVEV, per germline (reference sequence). The CDR3 totals 17 residues. The ends lost 2 bases at V and 7 bases at J; junction bases unmatched: 8. Written as DNA, the CDR3 is TGTGCCAGCAGTTTAGTCGGACTAGCGGGAGTAGTAAATGAGCAGTTCTTC. Translated: CASSLVGLAGVVNEQFF.

This sequence joins TRBV5-4 and TRBJ2-4, with TRBD1 as a possible D gene (6 bases). Trimming removed 4 bases from V and 1 base from J, with 9 bases in between. The CDR3 is made up of 14 amino acids. Germline CDR1 reads SGHNT; CDR2 reads YYREEE (reference sequence). CDR3 DNA sequence: TGTGCCAGCAGCACCGGACAGGCCAAAAACATTCAGTACTTC. Amino acids: CASSTGQAKNIQYF.

The sample holds a few counts of this clone. The chain carries TRBV6-5 and TRBJ1-2; 8 nucleotides line up with TRBD1. The CDR3 spans 13 residues. Germline-derived CDR1 and CDR2 are MNHEY and SVGAGI. V lost 8 bases, J lost 7 bases, and 9 bases stayed unmatched. The CDR3 region is CASSAGGSGGYTF. CDR3 DNA: TGTGCCAGCTCGGCAGGGGGCTCAGGTGGCTACACCTTC.

The rearrangement joins TRBV18 to TRBJ2-5; no clear D. This CDR3 has 13 amino acids. CDR1 and CDR2 from the germline V gene are KGHSH and LQKENI. V lost 0 bases and J 5 bases, leaving 7 bases between the germline ends. CDR3 residues: CASSPPFPETQYF. The CDR3 coding sequence is TGTGCCAGCTCACCACCCTTCCCGGAGACCCAGTACTTC.

This chain uses TRBV7-2 with TRBJ2-1; TRBD2 matches 12 bases. CDR1 SGHTA and CDR2 FQGNSA come from the germline V gene. The V segment lost 3 bases and the J segment 5 bases; nucleotides outside the gene matches: 5. The CDR3 length is 16 residues. The CDR3 sequence: CASSFPLAGGNNEQFF. CDR3 DNA: TGTGCCAGCAGCTTCCCACTAGCGGGGGGAAACAATGAGCAGTTCTTC.

The J gene is TRBJ2-5, the V gene TRBV6-4; a possible D gene is TRBD2 (6 bases). This CDR3 is 16 amino acids long. Germline V CDR1 and CDR2: MRHNA, SNTAGT. The V end lost 6 bases, the J end lost 4 bases, and 21 bases lay between the germline ends. The CDR3 here is CASRYCGGKVPETQYF. The CDR3 coding sequence is TGTGCCAGCAGGTACTGTGGGGGGAAGGTTCCAGAGACCCAGTACTTC.

This sequence joins TRBV2 and TRBJ1-5, with 8 bases lining up with TRBD1. This CDR3 region has 14 residues. J lost 3 bases, V lost 5 bases, and 3 bases had no gene match. From germline, CDR1 is SNHLY and CDR2 FYNNEI. The CDR3 DNA follows: TGTGCCAGCAGTCGACAGGGGCCCAATCAGCCCCAGCATTTT. Translated: CASSRQGPNQPQHF.

The chain couples TRBV7-9 to TRBJ2-1, with D uncertain. CDR3 length: 18 residues. V lost 0 bases and J 4 bases, leaving 19 bases between the germline ends. Germline assignment: CDR1 SEHNR and CDR2 FQNEAQ (reference sequence). The CDR3 DNA reads as TGTGCCAGCAGCTTAGCGACCCCAGCGTCTCCCCGATACAATGAGCAGTTCTTC. It specifies CASSLATPASPRYNEQFF. Together with reference TRBV7-9 and TRBJ2-1, the CDR3 gives the full variable domain: DTGVSQNPRHKITKRGQNVTFRCDPISEHNRLYWYRQTLGQGPEFLTYFQNEAQLEKSRLLSDRFSAERPKGSFSTLEIQRTEQGDSAMYLCASSLATPASPRYNEQFFGPGTRLTVL.

The chain combines TRBV5-8 with TRBJ2-1, with D perhaps TRBD1 (7 bases). The V gene's germline CDR1 is SGHTS and CDR2 YDEGEE. CDR3 length: 14 amino acids. Trimming cost V 5 bases and J 4 bases, with 13 bases left between them. The CDR3 sequence is CASSSGQVYNEQFF. DNA of the CDR3: TGTGCCAGCAGTAGCGGACAGGTGTACAATGAGCAGTTCTTC.

The chain uses TRBV29-1 and TRBJ1-4; the match to TRBD1 covers 7 bases. The germline gives CDR1 SQVTM, CDR2 ANQGSEA. The CDR3 runs to 13 residues. The J segment lost 5 bases and the V segment lost 7 bases, leaving 7 bases of the junction unmatched. CDR3: CSAGDSGNEKLFF. The CDR3 nucleotides read TGCAGCGCTGGGGACAGTGGAAATGAAAAACTGTTTTTT.